These 18 T cell receptor beta chains were all obtained from the same sample, sequenced in a study of blood T cell repertoires in COVID-19. Profiled with immunoSEQ multiplex PCR; TCRdb holds only in-frame clones, not every one. This table has some 47,000 clones, 85% to 90% appearing once. Sequencing was done on a sample of peripheral blood. These receptors were collected from a man aged 55-75 years with active COVID-19.

The chain combines TRBV27 with TRBJ1-1; 7 bases fit TRBD1. This CDR3 has 14 amino acids. V trimming: 3 bases; J trimming: 7 bases; junction bases outside the gene matches: 8. The germline V gene encodes CDR1 MNHEY and CDR2 SMNVEV (reference sequence). The CDR3 sequence: CASSFLGTVGEAFF. The CDR3 DNA reads TGTGCCAGCAGTTTCCTGGGGACAGTTGGTGAAGCTTTCTTT.

The chain uses TRBV3-1 (or the pseudogene TRBV3-2) and TRBJ2-7; no clear D gene. Looked up from germline, CDR1 is LGHDT and CDR2 is YNNKEL (reference sequence). CDR3 length: 11 amino acids. The V end lost 4 bases, the J end lost 6 bases, and 7 bases lay between the germline ends. This CDR3 is CASSLGLEQYF. The DNA of the CDR3 is TGTGCCAGCAGCCTTGGCCTCGAGCAGTACTTC.

The CDR3 spells CASSPLAHANTGELFF. The CDR3 coding sequence is TGTGCCAGCAGCCCTCTTGCGCACGCGAACACCGGGGAGCTGTTTTTT. This chain connects TRBV7-3 to TRBJ2-2; D is undetermined. CDR1 SGHTA and CDR2 FQGTGA come from the germline V gene. V lost 5 bases to trimming and J lost 0 bases, with 13 bases between them. The CDR3 loop spans 16 amino acids.

The chain has TRBV24-1 and TRBJ2-3; a possible D gene is TRBD1 (7 bases). Germline lookup yields CDR1 KGHDR and CDR2 SFDVKD. The CDR3 is 16 residues long. V was trimmed by 4 bases and J by 0 bases, leaving 13 bases between them. CDR3 sequence: CATSDATGTSTDTQYF. The CDR3 coding sequence is TGTGCCACCAGTGACGCGACAGGGACTAGCACAGATACGCAGTATTTT.

The chain couples TRBV10-3 to TRBJ1-1, with 9 bases identical to TRBD1. This CDR3 is built from 13 residues. After removal of 9 bases from V and 1 base from J, the junction contained 3 bases not matched to a gene. The germline V gene encodes CDR1 ENHRY and CDR2 SYGVKD. In nucleotides, the CDR3 is TGTGCCATTGACAGGGGGAAGAACACTGAAGCTTTCTTT. It encodes CAIDRGKNTEAFF.

Only one count was recorded for this clone. The genes are TRBV28 and TRBJ1-3; D is unresolved. V dropped 10 bases and J dropped 2 bases, with 9 bases sitting between them. Looked up from germline, CDR1 is MDHEN and CDR2 is SYDVKM. CDR3 size: 12 residues. This CDR3 is CATQSTGNTIYF. CDR3 nucleotide sequence: TGTGCCACCCAATCTACTGGAAACACCATATATTTT.

V usage is TRBV25-1 and J usage is TRBJ1-1; tentative D call: TRBD1 (5 bases). V lost 3 bases to trimming and J lost 0 bases, with 17 bases between them. The CDR3 consists of 17 residues. Germline V lookup: CDR1 MGHDK, CDR2 SYGVNS. The CDR3 bases are TGTGCCAGCAGTGATTCTGAAGGGGTCACCTTGAACACTGAAGCTTTCTTT. Translating gives CASSDSEGVTLNTEAFF. Together with reference TRBV25-1 and TRBJ1-1, the CDR3 gives the full variable domain: EADIYQTPRYLVIGTGKKITLECSQTMGHDKMYWYQQDPGMELHLIHYSYGVNSTEKGDLSSESTVSRIRTEHFPLTLESARPSHTSQYLCASSDSEGVTLNTEAFFGQGTRLTVV.

This chain uses TRBV27 with TRBJ1-1; a possible D gene is TRBD1 (6 bases). The germline V gene encodes CDR1 MNHEY and CDR2 SMNVEV (reference sequence). The CDR3 length is 13 residues. Trimming left V 8 bases short and J 6 bases short, with 16 bases between. As DNA, the CDR3 is TGTGCCAGCGGGGGGGCGGTTAACGCTGAAGCTTTCTTT. Amino acid sequence: CASGGAVNAEAFF.

CDR3 bases: TGCGCCAGCAGTGAGTCCTCCGGGGGAGCAACTAATGAAAAACTGTTTTTT. This encodes CASSESSGGATNEKLFF. The chain combines TRBV10-2 with TRBJ1-4; D may be TRBD1 (5 bases). The CDR3 spans 17 residues. V lost 0 bases and J 0 bases, leaving 11 bases between the germline ends. The germline V gene has CDR1 WSHSY and CDR2 SAAADI.

The chain joins TRBV7-9 to TRBJ2-2; D gene unclear. Trimming took off 0 bases at V and 6 bases at J, with 8 bases between the two ends. The germline V gene has CDR1 SEHNR and CDR2 FQNEAQ (reference sequence). The length of the CDR3 is 14 residues. The CDR3 sequence: CASSLAVDSGELFF. The CDR3, as DNA: TGTGCCAGCAGCTTAGCCGTAGACTCCGGGGAGCTGTTTTTT.

This chain uses TRBV2 with TRBJ2-1; 9 bases agree with TRBD2. This CDR3 region has 18 residues. The V and J ends lost 8 bases and 0 bases, in that order; junction bases with no gene match: 14. Germline V gives CDR1 SNHLY, CDR2 FYNNEI. CDR3 sequence: CASWGRSSGDHSYNEQFF. In nucleotides, the CDR3 is TGTGCCAGCTGGGGCAGGTCTAGCGGGGACCACTCCTACAATGAGCAGTTCTTC.

V is TRBV5-6 and J is TRBJ2-2; 9 positions match TRBD1. Unmatched junction bases numbered 4, after V lost 3 bases and J lost 4 bases. Germline CDR1 and CDR2: SGHDT and YYEEEE. The CDR3 sequence is 15 residues long. The CDR3 spells CASSWETGGTGELFF. CDR3 nucleotide sequence: TGTGCCAGCAGCTGGGAGACAGGGGGCACCGGGGAGCTGTTTTTT.

The chain is built from TRBV28 and TRBJ1-2, with D tentatively TRBD1 (5 bases). Trimming removed 6 bases at V and 0 bases at J, with 8 bases between. CDR1 is MDHEN, CDR2 SYDVKM, per germline. The CDR3 sequence is 13 residues long. The CDR3 reads CASRKTANYGYTF. The CDR3 DNA follows: TGTGCCAGCAGGAAGACAGCTAACTATGGCTACACCTTC.

The J gene is TRBJ1-1, the V gene TRBV9, with D hard to call. This CDR3 is 13 amino acids long. The V gene's germline CDR1 is SGDLS and CDR2 YYNGEE. The V end lost 3 bases, the J end lost 3 bases, and 9 bases lay between the germline ends. CDR3 sequence reads: CASSDHGDTEAFF. The CDR3 DNA reads as TGTGCCAGCAGCGACCACGGAGACACTGAAGCTTTCTTT.

This rearrangement joins TRBV7-9 to TRBJ2-2, with TRBD1 matching over 11 bases. CDR3 size: 16 residues. Germline CDR1 SEHNR, CDR2 FQNEAQ (reference sequence). V lost 6 bases and J lost 5; bases outside the gene matches: 8. Here the CDR3 reads CASSPRGTGGTGELFF. CDR3 bases: TGTGCCAGCAGTCCCCGTGGGACAGGGGGGACCGGGGAGCTGTTTTTT.

The chain joins TRBV27 to TRBJ1-2; 9 bases are a match to TRBD1. V was clipped by 0 bases and J by 8 bases; unmatched bases: 7. This CDR3 is built from 15 residues. Per germline, CDR1 MNHEY and CDR2 SMNVEV (reference sequence). The CDR3 here is CASSLSLGTGNGYTF. CDR3 in DNA: TGTGCCAGCAGTTTATCGCTCGGGACAGGGAACGGCTACACCTTC.

The rearrangement links TRBV12-2 to TRBJ2-2; no check of the table's D call, TRBD2, against the DNA was made. TRBV12-2 is designated a pseudogene. CDR3 length: 14 amino acids. The CDR3 DNA follows: TGTGCAAGCAGGCGGGAGGGGAACACCGGGGAGCTGTTTTTT. Encoded protein: CASRREGNTGELFF.

The chain has TRBV24-1 and TRBJ1-2, with D possibly being TRBD1 (6 bases). This CDR3 is built from 13 residues. CDR1 and CDR2 from the germline V gene are KGHDR and SFDVKD. V lost 9 bases to trimming and J lost 4 bases, with 14 bases between them. CDR3 amino acids: CATSQGLSYGYTF. The CDR3 DNA follows: TGTGCCACCTCGCAGGGGCTGAGCTATGGCTACACCTTC.